This record concerns one T cell receptor beta chain sequence. This specimen belongs to a study of control samples from healthy donors and cancer patients. Trimming took 5 bases from V and 5 from J; bases not matched to a gene: 6. This CDR3 has 14 residues. CDR1 SGHTA and CDR2 FQGNSA come from the germline V gene. Profiling relied on immunoSEQ multiplex PCR, and the TCRdb table lists in-frame clones only, not all of them. This repertoire shows 120,000 or so clones, 92% found once; its top ten account for around 0.52%. The sequencing input was PBMCs. This sequence joins TRBV7-2 and TRBJ1-3, with 7 bases identical to TRBD1. The receptor comes from a man older than 75 with head and neck cancer. The CDR3 spells CASSPTGSRNTIYF. The CDR3, as DNA: TGTGCCAGCAGCCCGACAGGGTCGAGAAACACCATATATTTT.